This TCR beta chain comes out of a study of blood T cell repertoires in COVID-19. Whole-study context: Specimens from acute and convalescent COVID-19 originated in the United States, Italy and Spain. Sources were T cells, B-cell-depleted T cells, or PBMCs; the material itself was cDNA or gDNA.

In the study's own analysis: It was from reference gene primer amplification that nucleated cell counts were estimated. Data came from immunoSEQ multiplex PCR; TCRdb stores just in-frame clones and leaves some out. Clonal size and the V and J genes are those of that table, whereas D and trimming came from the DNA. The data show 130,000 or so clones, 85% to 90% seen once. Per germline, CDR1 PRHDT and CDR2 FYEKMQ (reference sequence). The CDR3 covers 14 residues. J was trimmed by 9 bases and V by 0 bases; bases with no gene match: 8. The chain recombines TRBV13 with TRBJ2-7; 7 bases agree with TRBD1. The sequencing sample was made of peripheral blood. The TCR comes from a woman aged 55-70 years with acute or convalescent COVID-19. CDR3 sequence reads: CASSLGTGTDGQYF. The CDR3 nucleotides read TGTGCCAGCAGCTTAGGGACAGGGACAGACGGGCAGTACTTC.